This record covers a single T cell receptor (beta chain). The data originate from a study of blood T cell repertoires in COVID-19. Study details: Samples came from the United States, Italy and Spain, spanning acute and convalescent COVID-19. PBMCs, B-cell-depleted T cells, or T cells provided the cDNA or gDNA that made up the material.

Original handling: Estimates of nucleated cell counts were drawn from the amplification of reference gene primers. Libraries were prepared by immunoSEQ multiplex PCR; TCRdb keeps only in-frame clonotypes and omits some of them. V and J calls and clone size are those listed in that table; D and trimming were worked out from the DNA. The data show approximately 200,000 clones, more than 80% seen once. The Seattle patients joined while their infection was active and were tracked longitudinally afterward. This CDR3 has 17 residues. Germline trimming cut 6 bases from V and 3 bases from J; bases unmatched to any gene: 16. CDR1 and CDR2 (germline): SGHTA, FQGNSA.

This receptor was taken from a man aged 30 to 39 with COVID-19, enrolled during active disease. V is TRBV7-2 and J is TRBJ2-7, with 8 bases lining up with TRBD1. Sequences were obtained from peripheral blood. The CDR3 DNA reads as TGTGCCAGCAGTCAAGAGAGGGGTGGGACAGGACTCTACGAGCAGTACTTC. Amino acid sequence: CASSQERGGTGLYEQYF.